This T cell receptor (beta chain) was found in a study of cytomegalovirus exposure and HLA in healthy donors. The PCR used 60 Vbeta and 13 Jbeta primers. Only in-frame clones appear in the TCRdb table, and some are missing; sequencing was by immunoSEQ multiplex PCR. The sample includes 100,000 or so clones. V shed 5 bases and J 5 bases; nucleotides not matched to a gene: 7. The germline V gene encodes CDR1 SGHTA and CDR2 FQGNSA. The CDR3 contains 15 residues. Specimen: PBMCs. The chain is built from TRBV7-2 and TRBJ1-2; 11 bases match TRBD1. This sequence was found in a man aged 45-65 years in good health and CMV-seronegative. CDR3 sequence: CASSPDRGQNYGYTF. The DNA of the CDR3 is TGTGCCAGCAGCCCGGACAGGGGGCAGAATTATGGCTACACCTTC.